This TCR beta chain stems from a study of OX40 agonist ivuxolimab in advanced cancers. Some background on the complete study: Ivuxolimab was an agonistic, fully human IgG2 monoclonal antibody directed against OX40 (CD134), a costimulatory receptor. Intravenous ivuxolimab was administered to patients every 2 weeks at six dose levels: 0.01, 0.1, 0.3, 1.5, 3 and 10 mg/kg. Among the roughly 52 dose-escalation patients, around 20 had hepatocellular carcinoma, 15 or so melanoma, 9 renal cell carcinoma and 9 head and neck cancer. In the dose-escalation cohort, 82.7% of patients were male, and the mean age was around 60 years, with a range of roughly 20 to 79. Patients were allowed to have had prior anti-PD-1, anti-PD-L1 or anti-CTLA-4 therapy, and around 43% of the dose-escalation patients had been treated with checkpoint inhibitors. Partial responses were achieved by three dose-escalation patients, of whom one had hepatocellular carcinoma and two had cutaneous melanoma. Peripheral TCRbeta sequencing aimed to test whether ivuxolimab altered TCR sequence diversity and caused clonal T-cell expansion. The paper describes the monotherapy dose-escalation part (N of about 57 patients) of the phase I trial of ivuxolimab. General study outcomes and caveats: In partial responders in the 0.1-3.0 mg/kg groups, normalized peripheral clonal expansion was found to be among the lowest, especially among CD8+ T cells. After ivuxolimab, CD8+ T cells had more expanded clones than CD4+ T cells on average. Low levels of normalized T-cell clonal expansion were also seen in some patients who did not respond. Antigen specificity was not determined for the clonally expanded peripheral T cells. Clonal expansion of both CD4+ and CD8+ blood T cells was observed from baseline to week 6 at doses 0.1 to 3.0 mg/kg.

The trial excluded patients who had a history of autoimmune disease or were on systemic immunosuppression. Peripheral blood for TCR sequencing was drawn from every dose cohort at baseline, at cycle 4 day 1 and at cycle 7 day 1. Samples came from an open-label, multicenter, first-in-human phase I dose-escalation trial of ivuxolimab. Adults with locally advanced or metastatic melanoma, renal cell, hepatocellular, or head and neck squamous cell carcinoma were enrolled in the trial. Before TCR sequencing, CD4+ T cells and CD8+ T cells were sorted from peripheral blood as separate populations. Genomic DNA was extracted from sorted cells for sequencing of the TCRbeta CDR3 region. The immunoSEQ Assay was used to sequence the TCRbeta CDR3 regions. TCRdb's version of the immuneACCESS table is confined to in-frame rearrangements and falls short of the full clone set. An unresolved V gene accounts for under half of the shortfall where checked; the remainder is of unknown origin. Here the sample has about 84,000 clones; 94% occur a single time. In total, the top ten clones hold approximately 11% of the sample.

Including cysteine and phenylalanine, the CDR3 has 15 amino acids. Kept here is only the CDR3 DNA, which spans 45 bases and is read in frame from base 1. From the germline V gene (reference sequence), CDR1 is SEHNR and CDR2 is FQNEAQ. Relative to germline, V is 3 bases shorter and J is 2 bases shorter, with 13 bases between their ends. A word on this clone: Its antigen target is currently unknown. No base quality information exists; no much larger clone differs at one position.

This TCR came from an adult with an advanced solid tumor such as melanoma, head and neck, liver or kidney cancer. The sample here was CD4+ or CD8+ T cells sorted from blood, taken in a trial of the OX40 agonist ivuxolimab. This sequence uses TRBV7-9 and TRBJ2-5; the D region possibly corresponds to TRBD1 (5 bases align). For the CDR3, the sequence is CASSLGWGYQETQYF. The DNA sequence is TGTGCCAGCAGCTTGGGGTGGGGCTATCAAGAGACCCAGTACTTC.